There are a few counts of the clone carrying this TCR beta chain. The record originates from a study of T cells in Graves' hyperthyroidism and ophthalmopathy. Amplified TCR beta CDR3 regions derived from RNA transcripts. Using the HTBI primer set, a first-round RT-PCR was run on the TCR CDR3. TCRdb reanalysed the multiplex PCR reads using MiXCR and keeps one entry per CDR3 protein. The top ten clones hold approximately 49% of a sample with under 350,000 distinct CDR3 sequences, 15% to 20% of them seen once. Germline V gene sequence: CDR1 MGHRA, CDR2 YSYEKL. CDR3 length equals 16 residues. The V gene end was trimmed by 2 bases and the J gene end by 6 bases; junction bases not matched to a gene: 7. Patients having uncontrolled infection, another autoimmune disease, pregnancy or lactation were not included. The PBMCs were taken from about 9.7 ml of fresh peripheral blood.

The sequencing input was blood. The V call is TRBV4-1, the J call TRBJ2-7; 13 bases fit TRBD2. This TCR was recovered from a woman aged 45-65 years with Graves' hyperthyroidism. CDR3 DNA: TGCGCCAGCAGCCAACGTCCCGGGACTAGCGGGACCGAGCAGTACTTC. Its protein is CASSQRPGTSGTEQYF.